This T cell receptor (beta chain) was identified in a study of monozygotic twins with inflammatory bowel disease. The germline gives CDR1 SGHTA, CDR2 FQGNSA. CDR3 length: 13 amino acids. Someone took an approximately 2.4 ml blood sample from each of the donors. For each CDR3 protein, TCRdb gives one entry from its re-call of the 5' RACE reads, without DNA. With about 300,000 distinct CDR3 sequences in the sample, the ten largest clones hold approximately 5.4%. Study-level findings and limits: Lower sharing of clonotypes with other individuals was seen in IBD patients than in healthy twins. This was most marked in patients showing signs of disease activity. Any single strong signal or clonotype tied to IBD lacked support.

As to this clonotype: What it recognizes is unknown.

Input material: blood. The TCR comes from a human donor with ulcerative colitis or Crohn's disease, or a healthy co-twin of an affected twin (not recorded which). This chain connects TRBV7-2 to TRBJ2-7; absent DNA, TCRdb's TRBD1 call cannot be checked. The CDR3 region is CASSSQGFYEQYF.